Presented here are 22 T cell receptor beta chains from one specimen sequenced in a study of T cell responses to AZD1222 COVID-19 vaccine. Sequenced by immunoSEQ multiplex PCR; TCRdb stores in-frame clones only, minus some. The sample shows over 140,000 clones, roughly 92% of them seen only once. The input for sequencing was peripheral blood, taken on day 0 of AZD1222 vaccination. These receptors were obtained from an adult in good health.

The chain joins TRBV18 to TRBJ2-7; 7 nucleotides line up with TRBD2. This CDR3 region has 15 residues. Germline loops: CDR1 KGHSH, CDR2 LQKENI. V lost 3 bases and J lost 5; bases outside the gene matches: 10. CDR3 coding DNA: TGTGCCAGCTCACCTAGGGAGGGAGGGTCGAACGAGCAGTACTTC. It is translated as CASSPREGGSNEQYF.

The V call is TRBV3-1 (or the pseudogene TRBV3-2), the J call TRBJ1-6, with 10 positions matching TRBD1. V lost 4 bases and J lost 0; bases outside the gene matches: 12. Germline CDR1 LGHDT, CDR2 YNNKEL (reference sequence). The CDR3 runs 20 residues. This chain's CDR3 is CASSRGYGTGASSYNSPLHF. The DNA for the CDR3 is TGTGCCAGCAGCCGAGGCTACGGGACAGGGGCCAGCTCCTATAATTCACCCCTCCACTTT.

J is TRBJ1-2 and V is TRBV28; possibly TRBD1 for D (5 bases). The CDR3 has 14 residues. Trimming left V 7 bases short and J 3 bases short, with 15 bases between. Per germline, CDR1 MDHEN and CDR2 SYDVKM. CDR3 amino acids: CASTPGGGYYGYTF. As DNA, the CDR3 is TGTGCCAGCACCCCTGGGGGAGGGTACTATGGCTACACCTTC.

This rearrangement joins TRBV5-4 to TRBJ1-1; D perhaps matches TRBD1 (6 bases). Germline loops: CDR1 SGHNT, CDR2 YYREEE (reference sequence). This CDR3 has 13 residues. V lost 3 bases, J lost 4 bases, and 10 bases lay in between. The CDR3 protein is CASSWGPGTEAFF. The CDR3 DNA sequence: TGTGCCAGCAGCTGGGGGCCGGGCACTGAAGCTTTCTTT.

The rearrangement joins TRBV27 to TRBJ2-7; 10 positions agree with TRBD2. J gave up 5 bases and V 3 bases, and 16 bases lay outside the gene matches. The germline CDR1 and CDR2 sequences are MNHEY and SMNVEV (reference sequence). CDR3 length equals 18 residues. CDR3 residues: CASSFSSLERGGSHEQYF. CDR3 nucleotides: TGTGCCAGCAGTTTCTCGAGCTTAGAGCGGGGGGGTTCCCACGAGCAGTACTTC.

V usage is TRBV7-9 and J usage is TRBJ2-1; 7 bases map to TRBD2. The CDR3 sequence is 15 residues long. The V and J ends lost 3 bases and 0 bases, in that order; junction bases with no gene match: 2. From germline, CDR1 is SEHNR and CDR2 FQNEAQ (reference sequence). The CDR3 reads CASSFLAVSYNEQFF. The CDR3 DNA follows: TGTGCCAGCAGCTTTCTAGCGGTCTCCTACAATGAGCAGTTCTTC.

This rearrangement joins TRBV11-2 to TRBJ2-2; no reliable D call. The CDR3 has 13 amino acids. V dropped 3 bases and J dropped 7 bases, with 9 bases sitting between them. Germline values: CDR1 SGHAT, CDR2 FQNNGV. CDR3 in DNA: TGTGCCAGCAGCTTCGTAGATATCGGGGAGCTGTTTTTT. Amino acid sequence: CASSFVDIGELFF.

This clone was observed a handful of times. The chain carries TRBV19 and TRBJ1-5, with D hard to call. V was trimmed by 3 bases and J by 5 bases, leaving 17 bases between them. CDR1 and CDR2 (germline): LNHDA, SQIVND (reference sequence). The CDR3 length is 16 residues. Here the CDR3 DNA reads TGTGCCAGTAGTATTCCGGCCAGGAGGCTCGATCAGCCCCAGCATTTT. It translates to CASSIPARRLDQPQHF.

This clone occurred a few times. V usage is TRBV3-1 (or the pseudogene TRBV3-2) and J usage is TRBJ1-6; D possibly corresponds to TRBD1 (5 bases). Trimming took off 1 base at V and 9 bases at J, with 10 bases between the two ends. The CDR3 has 14 amino acids. CDR1 and CDR2 (germline): LGHDT, YNNKEL (reference sequence). CDR3 DNA: TGTGCCAGCAGCCAAGGGGGCTGGGGTTCACCCCTCCACTTT. Its protein is CASSQGGWGSPLHF.

This chain uses TRBV6-2 or TRBV6-3 with TRBJ2-7, with D tentatively TRBD2 (6 bases). In germline, CDR1 is MNHEY, CDR2 SVGEGT. The CDR3 is 14 amino acids. Trimming shortened V by 2 bases and J by 2 bases, and 10 bases separated the two germline ends. The CDR3 loop is CASSYGRGTYEQYF. The DNA for the CDR3 is TGTGCCAGCAGTTACGGTCGGGGGACCTACGAGCAGTACTTC.

This chain joins TRBV28 and TRBJ2-7; TRBD1 is a possible D gene (6 bases). The CDR3 contains 15 residues. Germline V gives CDR1 MDHEN, CDR2 SYDVKM. Between the trimmed V and J ends, which lost 5 bases and 2 bases, there was a span of 16 bases. The CDR3 DNA reads TGTGCCAGCAGTCGAGGGGTAACAGGGACCTACGAGCAGTACTTC. Its translation is CASSRGVTGTYEQYF.

This clone was picked up one time. The chain couples TRBV5-4 to TRBJ2-7; 9 positions agree with TRBD2. Per germline, CDR1 SGHNT and CDR2 YYREEE (reference sequence). The trim removed 0 bases at V and 4 bases at J, leaving 5 bases unmatched. The length of the CDR3 is 15 residues. CDR3 protein: CASSLAAGGQYEQYF. CDR3 DNA: TGTGCCAGCAGCTTGGCCGCGGGGGGGCAATACGAGCAGTACTTC.

V and J are TRBV2 and TRBJ2-5; TRBD1 aligns across 7 bases. J lost 1 base, V lost 5 bases, and 4 bases had no gene match. This CDR3 is built from 14 residues. The germline V gene has CDR1 SNHLY and CDR2 FYNNEI. CDR3 bases: TGTGCCAGCAGTCGGACAGGATCCCAAGAGACCCAGTACTTC. Protein product: CASSRTGSQETQYF.

This clone was seen only once. V gene TRBV29-1 combines with J gene TRBJ1-3; a possible D gene is TRBD1 (6 bases). The CDR3 extends over 14 amino acids. The V gene lost 3 bases and the J gene lost 4 bases, with 13 bases spanning the gap. In germline, CDR1 is SQVTM, CDR2 ANQGSEA. CDR3 DNA sequence: TGCAGCGTTGAGCGCCAGGGGAACGGAAACACCATATATTTT. It codes for CSVERQGNGNTIYF. Supplemented by reference TRBV29-1 and TRBJ1-3, the full variable domain reads SAVISQKPSRDICQRGTSLTIQCQVDSQVTMMFWYRQQPGQSLTLIATANQGSEATYESGFVIDKFPISRPNLTFSTLTVSNMSPEDSSIYLCSVERQGNGNTIYFGEGSWLTVV.

The rearrangement uses TRBV27 and TRBJ2-5; D is possibly TRBD1 (5 bases). Between the trimmed V and J ends, which lost 0 bases and 6 bases, there was a span of 14 bases. The CDR3 totals 15 residues. The V gene's germline CDR1 is MNHEY and CDR2 SMNVEV (reference sequence). CDR3 in DNA: TGTGCCAGCAGTTTATCAGGGGTGAGGACACAGACCCAGTACTTC. As protein: CASSLSGVRTQTQYF.

V and J are TRBV19 and TRBJ1-1, with a possible D match to TRBD1 (5 bases). Per the germline V gene, CDR1 is LNHDA and CDR2 is SQIVND (reference sequence). There are 15 residues in the CDR3. Trimming removed 2 bases from V and 1 base from J, with 11 bases in between. The CDR3 nucleotides read TGTGCCAGTAGTATAAGCAGGGCAGAGAACACTGAAGCTTTCTTT. It yields the protein CASSISRAENTEAFF.

CDR3 nucleotides: TGTGCCAGCATCGCCACGACTAGTTTCGAGCAGTACTTC. This translates into CASIATTSFEQYF. The chain links TRBV28 to TRBJ2-7; a possible D gene is TRBD2 (6 bases). The germline V and J ends were trimmed by 7 bases and 6 bases, with 16 bases remaining between them. The CDR3 consists of 13 residues. Germline V lookup: CDR1 MDHEN, CDR2 SYDVKM.

The genes are TRBV10-2 and TRBJ1-4; weak D call: TRBD1 (5 bases). The V gene's germline CDR1 is WSHSY and CDR2 SAAADI. V was pared by 3 bases and J by 6 bases, with 14 bases between. The CDR3 loop spans 15 amino acids. The CDR3 region has the DNA TGCGCCAGCAGTGATGCCGGGACCAGCTATGAAAAACTGTTTTTT. Translation: CASSDAGTSYEKLFF.

The J gene is TRBJ2-5, the V gene TRBV28; TRBD2 agrees at 7 bases. V dropped 5 bases and J dropped 1; count of bases not matched to a gene: 7. The CDR3 is 15 amino acids. Germline assignment: CDR1 MDHEN and CDR2 SYDVKM. The CDR3 bases are TGTGCCAGCAGTCCCGGGGGGATGCTCCAAGAGACCCAGTACTTC. It specifies CASSPGGMLQETQYF.

This clone was recorded only once. The CDR3 DNA reads TGTGCCAGCAGCCAAGGGGTAAAGACAACTAATGAAAAACTGTTTTTT. It translates to CASSQGVKTTNEKLFF. This sequence joins TRBV3-1 (or the pseudogene TRBV3-2) and TRBJ1-4; D call uncertain. Germline lookup yields CDR1 LGHDT and CDR2 YNNKEL (reference sequence). Trimming removed 1 base from V and 0 bases from J, with 9 bases in between. The CDR3 covers 16 residues.

This chain connects TRBV3-1 (or the pseudogene TRBV3-2) to TRBJ2-1; 10 nucleotides agree with TRBD1. The CDR3 has 15 residues. Germline V gene data show CDR1 as LGHDT and CDR2 as YNNKEL (reference sequence). V lost 4 bases to trimming and J lost 6 bases; unmatched junction nucleotides: 6. The CDR3 nucleotides are TGTGCCAGCAGCCCATGGGACAGGGGACCCAATGAGCAGTTCTTC. As protein: CASSPWDRGPNEQFF.

Only a few counts were recorded for this clone. The chain joins TRBV11-2 to TRBJ2-7; TRBD2 matches 11 bases. The germline CDR1 and CDR2 sequences are SGHAT and FQNNGV. J gave up 5 bases and V 3 bases, and 12 bases lay outside the gene matches. The CDR3 runs to 17 residues. For the CDR3, the DNA is TGTGCCAGCAGCTTCGGGCAGCTAGCGGGGGGTCGAAACGAGCAGTACTTC. Amino acids: CASSFGQLAGGRNEQYF.